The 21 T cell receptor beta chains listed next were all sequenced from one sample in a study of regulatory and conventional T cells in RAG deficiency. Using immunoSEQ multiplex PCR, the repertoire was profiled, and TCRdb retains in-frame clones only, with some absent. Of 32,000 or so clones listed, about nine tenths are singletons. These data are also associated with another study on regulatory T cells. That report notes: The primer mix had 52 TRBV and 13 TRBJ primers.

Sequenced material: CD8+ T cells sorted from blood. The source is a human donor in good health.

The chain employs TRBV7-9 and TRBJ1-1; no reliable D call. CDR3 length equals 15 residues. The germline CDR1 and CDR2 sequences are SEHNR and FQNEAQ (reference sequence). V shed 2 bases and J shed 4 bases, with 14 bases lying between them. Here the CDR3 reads CASSLSGPGGTEAFF. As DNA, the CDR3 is TGTGCCAGCAGCTTATCGGGTCCTGGCGGCACTGAAGCTTTCTTT.

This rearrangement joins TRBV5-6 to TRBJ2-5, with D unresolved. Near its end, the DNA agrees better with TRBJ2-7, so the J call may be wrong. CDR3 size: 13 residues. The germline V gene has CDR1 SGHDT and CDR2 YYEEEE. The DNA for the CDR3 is TGTGCCAGCAGCTTGTTTTCCAGCTACGAGCAGTACTTC. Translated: CASSLFSSYEQYF.

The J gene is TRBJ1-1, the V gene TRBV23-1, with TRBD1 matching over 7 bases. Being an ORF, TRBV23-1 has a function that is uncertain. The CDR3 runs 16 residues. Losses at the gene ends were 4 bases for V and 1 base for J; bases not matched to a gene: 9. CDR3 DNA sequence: TGCGCCAGCAGTCGGTCGACAGGGTTGCGGAACACTGAAGCTTTCTTT. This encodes CASSRSTGLRNTEAFF.

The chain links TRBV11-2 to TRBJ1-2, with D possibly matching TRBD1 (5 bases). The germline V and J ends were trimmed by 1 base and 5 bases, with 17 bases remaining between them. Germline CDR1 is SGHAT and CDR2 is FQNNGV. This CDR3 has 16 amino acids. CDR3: CASSLGRTPGLYGYTF. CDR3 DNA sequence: TGTGCCAGCAGCTTAGGCCGGACCCCGGGACTTTATGGCTACACCTTC.

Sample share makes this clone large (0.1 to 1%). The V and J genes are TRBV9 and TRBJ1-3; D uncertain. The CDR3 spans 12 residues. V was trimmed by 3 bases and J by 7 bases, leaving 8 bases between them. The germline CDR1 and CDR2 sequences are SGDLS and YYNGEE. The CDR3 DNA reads TGTGCCAGCAGCGCGGGAGATAACACCATATATTTT. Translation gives CASSAGDNTIYF.

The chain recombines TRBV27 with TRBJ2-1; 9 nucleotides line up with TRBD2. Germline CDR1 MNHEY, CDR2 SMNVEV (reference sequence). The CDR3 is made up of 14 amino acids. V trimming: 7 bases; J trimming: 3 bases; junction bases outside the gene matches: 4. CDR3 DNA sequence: TGTGCCAGCACGAGCGGGGGGATCTACAATGAGCAGTTCTTC. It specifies CASTSGGIYNEQFF.

CDR3 sequence: CASSQDQTSTSTDTQYF. CDR3 in DNA: TGCGCCAGCAGCCAAGATCAGACTAGCACCAGCACAGATACGCAGTATTTT. The rearrangement links TRBV4-1 to TRBJ2-3, with TRBD2 matching 7 bases. The CDR3 runs to 17 residues. J gave up 0 bases and V 0 bases, and 6 bases lay outside the gene matches. CDR1 is MGHRA and CDR2 is YSYEKL in the germline V gene.

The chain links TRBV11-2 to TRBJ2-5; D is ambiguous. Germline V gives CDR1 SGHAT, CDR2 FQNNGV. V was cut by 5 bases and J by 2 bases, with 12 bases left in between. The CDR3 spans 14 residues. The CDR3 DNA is TGTGCCAGCAGCCCCGAAGGGCGGCAAGAGACCCAGTACTTC. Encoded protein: CASSPEGRQETQYF.

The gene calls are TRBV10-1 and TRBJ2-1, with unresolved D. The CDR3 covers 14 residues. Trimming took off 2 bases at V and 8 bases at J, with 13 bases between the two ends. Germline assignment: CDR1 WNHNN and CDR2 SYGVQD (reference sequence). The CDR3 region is CASSERSKIHEQFF. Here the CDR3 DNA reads TGCGCCAGCAGTGAGCGGTCCAAAATCCATGAGCAGTTCTTC.

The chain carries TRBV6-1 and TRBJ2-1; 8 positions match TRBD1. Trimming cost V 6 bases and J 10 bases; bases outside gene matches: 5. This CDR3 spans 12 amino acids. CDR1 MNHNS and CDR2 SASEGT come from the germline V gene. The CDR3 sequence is CASRTGVQEQFF. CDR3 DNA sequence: TGTGCCAGCAGGACAGGGGTTCAGGAGCAGTTCTTC.

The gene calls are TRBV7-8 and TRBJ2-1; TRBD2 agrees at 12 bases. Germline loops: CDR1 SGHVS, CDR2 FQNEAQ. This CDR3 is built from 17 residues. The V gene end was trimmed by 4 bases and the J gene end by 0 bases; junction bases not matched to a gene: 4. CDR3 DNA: TGTGCCAGCAGCTCCACTAGCGGGGGGACCTCCTACAATGAGCAGTTCTTC. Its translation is CASSSTSGGTSYNEQFF.

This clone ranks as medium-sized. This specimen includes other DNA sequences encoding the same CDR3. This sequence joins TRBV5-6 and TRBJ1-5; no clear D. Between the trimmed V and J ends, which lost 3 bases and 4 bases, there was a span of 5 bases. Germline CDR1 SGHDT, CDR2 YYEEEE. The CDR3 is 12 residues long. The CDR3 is CASSSLNQPQHF. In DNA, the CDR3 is TGTGCCAGCAGCTCCCTAAATCAGCCCCAGCATTTT. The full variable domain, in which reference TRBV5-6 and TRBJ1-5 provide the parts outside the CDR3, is DAGVTQSPTHLIKTRGQQVTLRCSPKSGHDTVSWYQQALGQGPQFIFQYYEEEERQRGNFPDRFSGHQFPNYSSELNVNALLLGDSALYLCASSSLNQPQHFGDGTRLSIL.

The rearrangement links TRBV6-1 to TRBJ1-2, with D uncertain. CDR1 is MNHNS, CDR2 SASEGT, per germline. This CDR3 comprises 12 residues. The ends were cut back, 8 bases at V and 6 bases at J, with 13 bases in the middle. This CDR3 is CASGSWGDGYTF. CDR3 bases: TGTGCCAGCGGCTCGTGGGGTGATGGCTACACCTTC.

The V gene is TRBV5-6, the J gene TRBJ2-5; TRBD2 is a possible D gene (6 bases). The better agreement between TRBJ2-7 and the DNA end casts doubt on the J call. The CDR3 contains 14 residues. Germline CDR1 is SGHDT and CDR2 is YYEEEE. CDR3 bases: TGTGCCAGCATCAAGGTCGGGGAGGACTACGAGCAGTACTTC. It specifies CASIKVGEDYEQYF.

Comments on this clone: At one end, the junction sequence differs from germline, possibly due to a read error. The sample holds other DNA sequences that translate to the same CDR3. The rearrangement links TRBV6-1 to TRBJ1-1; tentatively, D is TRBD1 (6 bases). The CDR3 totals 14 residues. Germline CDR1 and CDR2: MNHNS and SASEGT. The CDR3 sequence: CASSRTEAATEAFF. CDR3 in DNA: TGTGCCAGCAGCCGGACAGAGGCGGCCACTGAAGCCTTCTTT.

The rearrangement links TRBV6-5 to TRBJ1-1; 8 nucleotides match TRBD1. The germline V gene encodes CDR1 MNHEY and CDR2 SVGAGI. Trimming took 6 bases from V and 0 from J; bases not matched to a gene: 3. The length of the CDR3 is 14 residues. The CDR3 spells CASRGTGLNTEAFF. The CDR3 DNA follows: TGTGCCAGCAGAGGGACAGGTCTGAACACTGAAGCTTTCTTT.

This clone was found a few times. DNA for the CDR3: TGTGCCAGCAGGGACGGAGCCTACGAGCAGTACTTC. This codes for CASRDGAYEQYF. This chain joins TRBV6-6 and TRBJ2-7, with no clear D. Trimming shortened V by 6 bases and J by 2 bases, and 8 bases separated the two germline ends. CDR1 and CDR2 from the germline V gene are MNHNY and SVGAGI (reference sequence). The CDR3 covers 12 residues.

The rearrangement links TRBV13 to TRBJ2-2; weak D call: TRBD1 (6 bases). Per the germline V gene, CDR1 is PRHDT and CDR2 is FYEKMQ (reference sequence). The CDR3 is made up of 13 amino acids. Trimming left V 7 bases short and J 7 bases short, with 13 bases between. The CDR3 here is CASTGVFGGELFF. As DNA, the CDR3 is TGTGCCAGCACAGGGGTATTTGGCGGGGAGCTGTTTTTT.

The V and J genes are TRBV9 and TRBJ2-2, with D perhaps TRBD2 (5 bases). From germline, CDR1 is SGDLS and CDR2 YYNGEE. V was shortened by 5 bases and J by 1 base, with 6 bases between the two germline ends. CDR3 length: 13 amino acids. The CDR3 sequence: CASSRENTGELFF. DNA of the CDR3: TGTGCCAGCAGTCGGGAGAACACCGGGGAGCTGTTTTTT.

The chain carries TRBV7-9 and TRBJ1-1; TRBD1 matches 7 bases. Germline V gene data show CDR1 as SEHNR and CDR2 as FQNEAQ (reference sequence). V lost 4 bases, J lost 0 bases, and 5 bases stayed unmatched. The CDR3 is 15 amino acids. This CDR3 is CASSWGTDMNTEAFF. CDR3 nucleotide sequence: TGTGCCAGCAGCTGGGGGACAGATATGAACACTGAAGCTTTCTTT.

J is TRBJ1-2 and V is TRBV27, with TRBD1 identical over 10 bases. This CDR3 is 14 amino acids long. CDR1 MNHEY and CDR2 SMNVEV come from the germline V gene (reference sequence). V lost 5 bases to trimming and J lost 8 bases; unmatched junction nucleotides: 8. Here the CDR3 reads CASSLQTGGRGYTF. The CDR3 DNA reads TGTGCCAGCAGTCTTCAGACAGGGGGCCGGGGCTACACCTTC.